The rows below give T cell receptor beta chains drawn from one sample of a study of blood T cells in healthy people across ages. Using its own MiXCR run on the 5' RACE reads, TCRdb lists one record per CDR3 protein. The sample holds about 1.6 million distinct CDR3 sequences; around 35% are singletons and the top ten take 11%. The sample taken for sequencing was blood. These receptors originate from a woman aged 25-40 years in good health. Each CDR3 is given without its conserved first and last residue.

V gene,J gene,CDR3 protein
TRBV27,TRBJ1-2,ASSSSLGRTNGYT
TRBV29-1,TRBJ1-5,SVKEVGQPQH
TRBV5-1,TRBJ2-1,ASSYRLAGGSHNEQF
TRBV27,TRBJ2-7,ASSLSQRALSYEQY
TRBV5-1,TRBJ2-1,ASSLIWSYNEQF
TRBV7-2,TRBJ2-1,ASSPSRDPGFGQF
TRBV6-1,TRBJ1-2,ASWVYYGYT
TRBV4-1,TRBJ1-2,ASSLEGGRVSYGYT
TRBV7-3,TRBJ2-7,ASSSNPGGGEQY
TRBV20-1,TRBJ1-6,SARQQNYNSPLH
TRBV27,TRBJ1-1,ASSGVGGNTEAF
TRBV12-5,TRBJ2-1,ASGQGAGDEF
TRBV11-2,TRBJ2-7,ASSPAHSGVNCEQY
TRBV6-5,TRBJ1-2,ASSPRASAPYGYT
TRBV29-1,TRBJ2-2,SVQVNTGELF
TRBV20-1,TRBJ2-1,SARGVFRDNEQF
TRBV20-1,TRBJ2-7,SARDLGRIIYEQY
TRBV14,TRBJ2-7,ASSHKGLVGEQY
TRBV10-1,TRBJ2-3,ASRKGASGYNRRADTQY
TRBV11-2,TRBJ2-1,ASSSQGVEQC
TRBV4-2,TRBJ2-1,ASSQDVGNEQF
TRBV7-2,TRBJ1-5,TSSLDSYQPQH
TRBV20-1,TRBJ1-2,SARPSLLARGTNYGYT
TRBV18,TRBJ2-5,ASSQLLAQYQETQY
TRBV3-1,TRBJ2-6,ASSPPGQGSGANVLT
TRBV5-4,TRBJ1-2,ASSLAGTDEGYT
TRBV10-3,TRBJ1-2,AISESDRGLMSYT
TRBV4-1,TRBJ2-1,ASSQDWAGGLNEQF
TRBV12-3/TRBV12-4,TRBJ2-6,ASTLGTSGLRGANVLT
TRBV9,TRBJ2-1,ASSSPGVAGNEQF
TRBV28,TRBJ2-4,ASKTSGSTAKNIQY
TRBV20-1,TRBJ2-7,SALGNSAYEQY
TRBV20-1,TRBJ2-1,SAGSQGGNEQF
TRBV20-1,TRBJ2-1,SARVPGNSYNEQF
TRBV7-2,TRBJ2-1,ASSFGTHEQF
TRBV12-3/TRBV12-4,TRBJ2-2,ASHPDTGELF
TRBV9,TRBJ1-2,ASSVGPGNDYGYT
TRBV15,TRBJ2-3,ATTRERRGGTDTQY
TRBV10-3,TRBJ2-1,AISNNGGGPYNEQF
TRBV12-3/TRBV12-4,TRBJ2-7,ASSLWDSTYEQY
TRBV5-1,TRBJ1-1,ASSLAQGSTEAF
TRBV4-1,TRBJ2-7,ASSQGETLGYEQY
TRBV28,TRBJ2-4,ASSLQRQGENIQY
TRBV29-1,TRBJ1-4,SANRDGNEKLF
TRBV3-1,TRBJ2-2,ASSQLGGWTGELF
TRBV5-1,TRBJ2-1,ASSFLPGAENEQF
TRBV9,TRBJ2-1,ASSVAGHPSYNEQF
TRBV11-2,TRBJ2-6,ASSLTRGSSGANVLT
TRBV4-1,TRBJ2-1,ASSLTSGRIDEQF
TRBV27,TRBJ1-2,ASTTTFQGVGGYT
TRBV3-1,TRBJ1-2,ASSQALDRGGYT
TRBV9,TRBJ2-7,ASSVGQGPYEQY
TRBV7-2,TRBJ2-1,ASSPLLAGWF